Only one count was recorded for the clone carrying this TCR beta chain. The donors were in the roughly 110-subject validation cohort; that cohort was separate from the roughly 700-subject first cohort. This record comes from a study of cytomegalovirus exposure and HLA in healthy donors. At the level of the study: Per a later analysis, the 666 first-cohort and about 120 validation repertoires shared one platform.

Clones were read by immunoSEQ multiplex PCR, and TCRdb kept only the in-frame ones, dropping some. The sample lists about 110,000 clones, roughly 84% occurring once. V was cut by 6 bases and J by 1 base, with 17 bases left in between. Per germline, CDR1 MDHEN and CDR2 SYDVKM. The CDR3 is 16 amino acids. The sequencing sample was made of PBMCs. This receptor was taken from a woman younger than 30 in good health and CMV-seronegative. This sequence joins TRBV28 and TRBJ2-3, with D hard to call. CDR3 residues: CASSPSGKRGTDTQYF. CDR3 nucleotide sequence: TGTGCCAGCAGCCCGTCGGGTAAGCGAGGCACAGATACGCAGTATTTT.